This T cell receptor (beta chain) was documented in a study of shared clonotypes between healthy human individuals. General study findings and limits: The genetic and exposure-history diversity represented was limited by few donors.

The protocol was immunoSEQ multiplex PCR, while the TCRdb copy is restricted to in-frame clones and leaves out a portion. Among around 1 million clones, approximately 76% were seen once, and the ten largest hold about 1.5%. Worth noting for this clone: Its antigen is still unknown.

The length of the CDR3 is 14 residues. V lost 2 bases, J lost 2 bases, and 7 bases lay in between. Germline V gene data show CDR1 as MNHNY and CDR2 as SVGAGI (reference sequence). The chain couples TRBV6-6 to TRBJ1-3; a possible D gene is TRBD1 (5 bases). The sequence was collected from a man between 18 and 29 years old in good health. The material sequenced was memory CD4+ T cells sorted from blood. Subset defined: CD45RA-negative fraction. CDR3 coding DNA: TGTGCCAGCAGTTACGGGGGGACTGGAAACACCATATATTTT. Amino acids: CASSYGGTGNTIYF.